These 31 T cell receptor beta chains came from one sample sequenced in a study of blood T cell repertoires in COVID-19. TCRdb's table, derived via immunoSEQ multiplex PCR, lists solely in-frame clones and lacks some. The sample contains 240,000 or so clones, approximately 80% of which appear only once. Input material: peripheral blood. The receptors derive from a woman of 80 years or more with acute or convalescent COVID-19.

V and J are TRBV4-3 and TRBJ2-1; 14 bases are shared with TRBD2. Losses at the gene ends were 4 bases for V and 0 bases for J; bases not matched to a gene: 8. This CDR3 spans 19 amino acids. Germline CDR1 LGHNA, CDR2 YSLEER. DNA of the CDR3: TGCGCCAGCAGCCCCTGGACTAGCGGGGGGTCAAGCTCCTACAATGAGCAGTTCTTC. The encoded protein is CASSPWTSGGSSSYNEQFF.

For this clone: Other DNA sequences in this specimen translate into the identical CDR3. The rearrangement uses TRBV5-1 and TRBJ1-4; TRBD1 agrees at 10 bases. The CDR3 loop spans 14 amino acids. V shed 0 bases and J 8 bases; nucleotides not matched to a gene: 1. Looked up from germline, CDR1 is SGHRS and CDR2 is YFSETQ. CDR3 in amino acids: CASSLGQGAEKLFF. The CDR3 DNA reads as TGCGCCAGCAGCTTGGGACAGGGGGCGGAAAAACTGTTTTTT.

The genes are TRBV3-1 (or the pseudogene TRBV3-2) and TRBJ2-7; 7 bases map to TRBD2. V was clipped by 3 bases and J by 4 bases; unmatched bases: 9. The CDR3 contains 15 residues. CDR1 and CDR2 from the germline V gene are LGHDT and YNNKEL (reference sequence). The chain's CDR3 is CASSQASGISYEQYF. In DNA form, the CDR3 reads TGTGCCAGCAGCCAGGCGAGCGGGATATCATACGAGCAGTACTTC.

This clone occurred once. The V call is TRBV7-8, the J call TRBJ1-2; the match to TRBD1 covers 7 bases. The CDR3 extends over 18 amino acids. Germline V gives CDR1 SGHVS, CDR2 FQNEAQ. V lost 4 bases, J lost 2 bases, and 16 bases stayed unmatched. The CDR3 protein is CASSSGQPRDIWNYGYTF. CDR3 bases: TGTGCCAGCAGCTCGGGACAGCCCCGGGATATCTGGAACTATGGCTACACCTTC.

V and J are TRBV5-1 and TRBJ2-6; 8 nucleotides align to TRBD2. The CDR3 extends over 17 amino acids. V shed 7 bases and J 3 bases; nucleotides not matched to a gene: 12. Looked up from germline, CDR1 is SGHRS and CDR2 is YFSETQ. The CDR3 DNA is TGCGCCAGCGCCTCATCGGGGGGGGCGCGTGGGGCCAACGTCCTGACTTTC. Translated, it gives CASASSGGARGANVLTF.

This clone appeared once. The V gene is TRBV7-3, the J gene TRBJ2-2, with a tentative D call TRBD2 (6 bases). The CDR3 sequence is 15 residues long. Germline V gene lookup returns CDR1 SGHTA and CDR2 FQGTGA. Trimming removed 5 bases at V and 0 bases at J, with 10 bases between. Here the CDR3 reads CASSLGGANTGELFF. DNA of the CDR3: TGTGCCAGCAGCCTAGGAGGGGCGAACACCGGGGAGCTGTTTTTT.

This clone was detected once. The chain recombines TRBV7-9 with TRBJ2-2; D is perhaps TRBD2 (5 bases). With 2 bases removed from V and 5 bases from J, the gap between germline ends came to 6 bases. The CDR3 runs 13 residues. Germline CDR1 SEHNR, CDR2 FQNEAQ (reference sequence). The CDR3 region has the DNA TGTGCCAGCAGCTTACGGGGAACCGGGGAGCTGTTTTTT. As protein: CASSLRGTGELFF.

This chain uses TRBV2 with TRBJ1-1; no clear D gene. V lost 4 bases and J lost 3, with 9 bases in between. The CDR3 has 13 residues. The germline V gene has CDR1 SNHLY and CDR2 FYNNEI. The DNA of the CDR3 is TGTGCCAGCAGTGGCTCGGTATACACTGAAGCTTTCTTT. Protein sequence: CASSGSVYTEAFF.

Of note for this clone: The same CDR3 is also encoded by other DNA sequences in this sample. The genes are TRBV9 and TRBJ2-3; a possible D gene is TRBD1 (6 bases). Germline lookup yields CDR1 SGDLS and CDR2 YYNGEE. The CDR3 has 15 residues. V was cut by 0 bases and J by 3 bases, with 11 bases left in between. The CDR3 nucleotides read TGTGCCAGCAGCGTAGTGGCAGGGGAGACAGATACGCAGTATTTT. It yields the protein CASSVVAGETDTQYF. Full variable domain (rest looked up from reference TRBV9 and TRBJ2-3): DSGVTQTPKHLITATGQRVTLRCSPRSGDLSVYWYQQSLDQGLQFLIQYYNGEERAKGNILERFSAQQFPDLHSELNLSSLELGDSALYFCASSVVAGETDTQYFGPGTRLTVL.

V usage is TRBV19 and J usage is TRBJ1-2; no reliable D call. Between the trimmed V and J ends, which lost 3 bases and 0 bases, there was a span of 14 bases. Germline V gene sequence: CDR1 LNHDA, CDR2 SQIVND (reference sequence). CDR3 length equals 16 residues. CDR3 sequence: CASSIRGSRTNYGYTF. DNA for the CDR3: TGTGCCAGTAGTATCCGAGGTTCCCGTACTAACTATGGCTACACCTTC.

The CDR3, as DNA: TGTGCCAGCTTCCCACCAGGCCTAGCCCCGGGCCAAAATGAGCAGTTCTTC. Encoded protein: CASFPPGLAPGQNEQFF. This chain links TRBV25-1 with TRBJ2-1; a weak D match, TRBD2 (5 bases). CDR1 is MGHDK and CDR2 is SYGVNS in the germline V gene. Trimming took off 8 bases at V and 7 bases at J, with 27 bases between the two ends. CDR3 length: 17 amino acids.

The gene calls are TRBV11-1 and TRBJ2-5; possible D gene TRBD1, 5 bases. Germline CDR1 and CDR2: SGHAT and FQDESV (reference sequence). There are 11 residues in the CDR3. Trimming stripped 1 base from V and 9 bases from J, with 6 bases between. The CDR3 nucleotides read TGTGCCAGCAGCTTAGAAGGGGCCCAGTACTTC. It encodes CASSLEGAQYF.

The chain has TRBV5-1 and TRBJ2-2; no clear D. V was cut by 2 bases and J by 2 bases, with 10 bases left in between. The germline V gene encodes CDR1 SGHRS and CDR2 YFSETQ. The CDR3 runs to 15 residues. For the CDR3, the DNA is TGCGCCAGCAGCTTTGGCGGCCAAAACACCGGGGAGCTGTTTTTT. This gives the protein CASSFGGQNTGELFF.

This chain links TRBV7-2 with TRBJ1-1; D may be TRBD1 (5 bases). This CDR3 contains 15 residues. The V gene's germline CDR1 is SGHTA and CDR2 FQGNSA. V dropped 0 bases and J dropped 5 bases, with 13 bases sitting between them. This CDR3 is CASSLARAPQTEAFF. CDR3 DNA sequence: TGTGCCAGCAGCTTAGCCAGGGCCCCACAAACTGAAGCTTTCTTT.

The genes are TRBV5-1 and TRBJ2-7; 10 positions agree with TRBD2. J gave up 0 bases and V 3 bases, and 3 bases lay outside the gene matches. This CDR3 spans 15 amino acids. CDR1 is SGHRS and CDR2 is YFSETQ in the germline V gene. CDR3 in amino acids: CASSSLAGSSYEQYF. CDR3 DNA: TGCGCCAGCAGCTCACTAGCGGGAAGCTCCTACGAGCAGTACTTC.

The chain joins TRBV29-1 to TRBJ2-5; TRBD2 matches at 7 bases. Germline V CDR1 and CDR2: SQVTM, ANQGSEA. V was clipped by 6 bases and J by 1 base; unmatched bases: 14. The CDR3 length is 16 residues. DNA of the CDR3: TGCAGCGTGAGGTACTCGGGACTACGTCTCCAAGAGACCCAGTACTTC. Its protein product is CSVRYSGLRLQETQYF. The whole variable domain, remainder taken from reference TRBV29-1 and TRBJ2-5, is SAVISQKPSRDICQRGTSLTIQCQVDSQVTMMFWYRQQPGQSLTLIATANQGSEATYESGFVIDKFPISRPNLTFSTLTVSNMSPEDSSIYLCSVRYSGLRLQETQYFGPGTRLLVL.

CDR3 amino acids: CASSSATGYNSPLHF. For the CDR3, the DNA is TGTGCCAGCAGTTCCGCGACAGGGTATAATTCACCCCTCCACTTT. The V call is TRBV6-5, the J call TRBJ1-6, with 7 positions matching TRBD1. Germline V gives CDR1 MNHEY, CDR2 SVGAGI. Trimming took 4 bases from V and 4 from J; bases not matched to a gene: 4. CDR3 length: 15 residues.

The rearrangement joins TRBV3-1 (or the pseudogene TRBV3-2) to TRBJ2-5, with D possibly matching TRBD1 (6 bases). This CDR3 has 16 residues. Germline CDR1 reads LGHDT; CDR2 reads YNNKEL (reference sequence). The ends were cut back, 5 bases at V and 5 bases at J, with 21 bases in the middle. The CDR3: CASSGRFVGARETQYF. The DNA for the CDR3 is TGTGCCAGCAGCGGCCGTTTCGTGGGGGCCCGGGAGACCCAGTACTTC.

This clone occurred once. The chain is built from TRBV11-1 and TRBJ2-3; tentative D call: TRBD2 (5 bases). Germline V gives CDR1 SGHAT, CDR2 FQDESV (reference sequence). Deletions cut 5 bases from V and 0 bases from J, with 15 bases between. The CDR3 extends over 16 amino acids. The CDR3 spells CASSPNGEISTDTQYF. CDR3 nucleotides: TGTGCCAGCAGCCCGAACGGGGAAATTAGCACAGATACGCAGTATTTT.

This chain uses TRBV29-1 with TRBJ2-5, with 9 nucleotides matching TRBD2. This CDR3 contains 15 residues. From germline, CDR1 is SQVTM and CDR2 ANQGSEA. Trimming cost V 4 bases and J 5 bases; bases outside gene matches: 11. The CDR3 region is CSVGGSGRGLETQYF. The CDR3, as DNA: TGCAGCGTTGGGGGTAGCGGGAGAGGATTGGAGACCCAGTACTTC.

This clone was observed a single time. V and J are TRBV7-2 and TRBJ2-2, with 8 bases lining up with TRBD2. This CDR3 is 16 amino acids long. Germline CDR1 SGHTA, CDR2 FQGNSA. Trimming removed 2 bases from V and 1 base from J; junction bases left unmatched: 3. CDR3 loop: CASSLRLAGNTGELFF. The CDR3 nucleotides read TGTGCCAGCAGCTTAAGGCTAGCGGGGAACACCGGGGAGCTGTTTTTT.

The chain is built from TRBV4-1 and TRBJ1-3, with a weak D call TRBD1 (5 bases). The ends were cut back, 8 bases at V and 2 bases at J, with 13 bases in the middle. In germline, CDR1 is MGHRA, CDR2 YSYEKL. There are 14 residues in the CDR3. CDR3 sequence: CASGKTDTGNTIYF. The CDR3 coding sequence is TGCGCCAGCGGAAAGACGGACACTGGAAACACCATATATTTT.

CDR3 DNA sequence: TGTGCCAGTAGCACACAAGGAAACACCATATATTTT. Protein product: CASSTQGNTIYF. The rearrangement links TRBV19 to TRBJ1-3; D remains unclear. This CDR3 comprises 12 residues. Deletions cut 6 bases from V and 4 bases from J, with 7 bases between. Germline V gives CDR1 LNHDA, CDR2 SQIVND (reference sequence).

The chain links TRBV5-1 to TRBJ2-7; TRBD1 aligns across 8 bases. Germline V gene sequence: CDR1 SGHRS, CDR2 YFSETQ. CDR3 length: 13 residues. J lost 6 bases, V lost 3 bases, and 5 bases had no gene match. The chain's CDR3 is CASSSDRAVEQYF. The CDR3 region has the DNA TGCGCCAGCAGCTCGGACAGGGCGGTCGAGCAGTACTTC. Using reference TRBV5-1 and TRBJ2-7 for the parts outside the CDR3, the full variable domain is KAGVTQTPRYLIKTRGQQVTLSCSPISGHRSVSWYQQTPGQGLQFLFEYFSETQRNKGNFPGRFSGRQFSNSRSEMNVSTLELGDSALYLCASSSDRAVEQYFGPGTRLTVT.

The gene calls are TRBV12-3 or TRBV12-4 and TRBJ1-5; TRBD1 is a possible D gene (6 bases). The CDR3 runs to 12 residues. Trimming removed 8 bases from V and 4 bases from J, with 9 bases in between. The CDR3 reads CASLQGNQPQHF. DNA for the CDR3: TGTGCCAGCCTACAGGGAAATCAGCCCCAGCATTTT.

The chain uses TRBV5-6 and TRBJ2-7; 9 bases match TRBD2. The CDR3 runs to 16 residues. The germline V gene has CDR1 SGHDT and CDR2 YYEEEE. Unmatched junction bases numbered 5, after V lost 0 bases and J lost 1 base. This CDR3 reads CASSLGSGRPSYEQYF. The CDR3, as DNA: TGTGCCAGCAGCTTGGGTAGCGGGAGACCTTCCTACGAGCAGTACTTC. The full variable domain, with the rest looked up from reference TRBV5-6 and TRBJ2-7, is DAGVTQSPTHLIKTRGQQVTLRCSPKSGHDTVSWYQQALGQGPQFIFQYYEEEERQRGNFPDRFSGHQFPNYSSELNVNALLLGDSALYLCASSLGSGRPSYEQYFGPGTRLTVT.

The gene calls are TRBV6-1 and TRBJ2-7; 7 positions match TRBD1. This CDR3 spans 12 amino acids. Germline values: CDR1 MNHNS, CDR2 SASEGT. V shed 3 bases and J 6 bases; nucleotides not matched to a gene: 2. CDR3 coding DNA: TGTGCCAGCAGTGATCCAGGGGGCGAGCAGTACTTC. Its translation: CASSDPGGEQYF.

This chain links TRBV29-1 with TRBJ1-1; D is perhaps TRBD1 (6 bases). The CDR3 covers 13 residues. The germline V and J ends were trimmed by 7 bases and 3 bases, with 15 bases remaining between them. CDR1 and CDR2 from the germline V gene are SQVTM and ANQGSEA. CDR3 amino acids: CSGIQGWYTEAFF. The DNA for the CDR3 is TGCAGCGGGATACAGGGATGGTACACTGAAGCTTTCTTT.

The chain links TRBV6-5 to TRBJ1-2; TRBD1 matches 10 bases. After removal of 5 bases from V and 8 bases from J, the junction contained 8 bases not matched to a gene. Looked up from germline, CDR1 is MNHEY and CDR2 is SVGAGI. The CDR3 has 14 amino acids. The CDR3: CASSTRQGARGYTF. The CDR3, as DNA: TGTGCCAGCAGTACCCGACAGGGGGCGAGAGGCTACACCTTC.

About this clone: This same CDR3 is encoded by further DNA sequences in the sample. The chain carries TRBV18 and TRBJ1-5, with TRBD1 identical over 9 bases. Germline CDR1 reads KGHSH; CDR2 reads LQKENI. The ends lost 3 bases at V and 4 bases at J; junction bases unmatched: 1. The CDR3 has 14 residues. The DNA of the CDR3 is TGTGCCAGCTCACCTGGGACAGGGAATCAGCCCCAGCATTTT. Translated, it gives CASSPGTGNQPQHF.

CDR3 amino acids: CASSLFGGNQPQHF. CDR3 nucleotides: TGTGCCAGCAGTCTCTTCGGAGGCAATCAGCCCCAGCATTTT. The chain recombines TRBV6-2 or TRBV6-3 with TRBJ1-5; D uncertain. This CDR3 comprises 14 residues. The germline V gene encodes CDR1 MNHEY and CDR2 SVGEGT. V shed 5 bases and J shed 2 bases, with 10 bases lying between them.